Following are 5 T cell receptor beta chains from one sample sequenced in a study of regulatory T cells in long-lasting Graves disease. Arm-PCR of CDR3 regions and iRepertoire HTBI primers were the basis on which TCR beta libraries were built. TCRdb passed the multiplex PCR reads through MiXCR, listing each CDR3 protein once. The sample holds 400,000 to 500,000 distinct CDR3 sequences, about 15% seen once. Time point defined: newly diagnosed GD, antithyroid drugs for less than 3 months. PBMC RNA was the source of the TCR library. This sample was also put to use in a study of T cells in Graves' hyperthyroidism and ophthalmopathy.

The input for sequencing was peripheral blood mononuclear cells (PBMCs), taken at new diagnosis, from a patient treated with antithyroid drugs. The receptor set was obtained from a woman in her twenties or thirties with Graves disease.

This clonotype has at least ten counts. The chain uses TRBV7-3 and TRBJ2-1; TRBD1 aligns across 8 bases. CDR3 length equals 14 residues. Germline V lookup: CDR1 SGHTA, CDR2 FQGTGA. The trim removed 2 bases at V and 5 bases at J, leaving 2 bases unmatched. CDR3 residues: CASSLQGANNEQFF. CDR3 coding DNA: TGTGCCAGCAGCTTACAGGGGGCGAACAATGAGCAGTTCTTC.

Ten or more counts support this clonotype. The J gene is TRBJ1-6, the V gene TRBV29-1; TRBD1 matches 7 bases. V was pared by 6 bases and J by 6 bases, with 5 bases of the junction left unmatched. Germline V gives CDR1 SQVTM, CDR2 ANQGSEA. CDR3 length: 13 amino acids. The CDR3 sequence is CSVAGTANSPLHF. The DNA for the CDR3 is TGCAGCGTCGCTGGGACAGCTAATTCACCCCTCCACTTT.

At least ten counts were recorded for this clonotype. The V gene is TRBV30, the J gene TRBJ2-1; TRBD1 or TRBD2 may be the D gene (5 bases each). The CDR3 loop spans 12 amino acids. Germline V lookup: CDR1 GTSNPN, CDR2 SVGIG (reference sequence). The CDR3 DNA is TGTGAAGGGTGGGGGAGCAACAATGAGCAGTTCTTC. Its translation is CEGWGSNNEQFF.

The table lists this clonotype with a few counts. The chain couples TRBV12-3 or TRBV12-4 to TRBJ1-1; TRBD1 aligns across 10 bases. There are 15 residues in the CDR3. The ends lost 6 bases at V and 6 bases at J; junction bases unmatched: 10. The CDR3 region is CASSEAGQGGAEAFF. The CDR3 region has the DNA TGTGCCAGCAGCGAAGCTGGACAGGGGGGGGCTGAAGCTTTCTTT.

This clonotype was observed many times. V and J are TRBV20-1 and TRBJ1-5; D possibly corresponds to TRBD1 (5 bases). Deletions cut 2 bases from V and 2 bases from J, with 10 bases between. The CDR3 loop spans 14 amino acids. Germline values: CDR1 DFQATT, CDR2 SNEGSKA (reference sequence). CDR3 nucleotides: TGCAGTGCTAGATCACCGACAGGCAATCAGCCCCAGCATTTT. Translation: CSARSPTGNQPQHF.